Presented here are 14 T cell receptor beta chains from one specimen sequenced in a study of control samples from healthy donors and cancer patients. Produced via immunoSEQ multiplex PCR; TCRdb's table is partial and in-frame only. The sample includes around 53,000 clones, about nine tenths of them seen just once. Sequencing was performed on PBMCs. The receptors come from a man aged 55-75 years with head and neck cancer.

V usage is TRBV19 and J usage is TRBJ2-2, with D possibly TRBD1 on 6 matching bases. Germline V lookup: CDR1 LNHDA, CDR2 SQIVND (reference sequence). V lost 6 bases and J 7 bases, leaving 15 bases between the germline ends. The CDR3 has 14 amino acids. CDR3 residues: CASRTEGVFGELFF. The CDR3 bases are TGTGCCAGTAGGACTGAGGGGGTTTTCGGGGAGCTGTTTTTT. Filled out from reference TRBV19 and TRBJ2-2, the complete variable domain reads DGGITQSPKYLFRKEGQNVTLSCEQNLNHDAMYWYRQDPGQGLRLIYYSQIVNDFQKGDIAEGYSVSREKKESFPLTVTSAQKNPTAFYLCASRTEGVFGELFFGEGSRLTVL.

This clone was picked up one time. The chain recombines TRBV3-1 (or the pseudogene TRBV3-2) with TRBJ2-1, with TRBD1 as a possible D gene (6 bases). In germline, CDR1 is LGHDT, CDR2 YNNKEL (reference sequence). The CDR3 loop spans 16 amino acids. V lost 4 bases to trimming and J lost 3 bases, with 16 bases between them. The CDR3 bases are TGTGCCAGCAGCCCGGCCGGCCGGACAGACTACAATGAGCAGTTCTTC. It is translated as CASSPAGRTDYNEQFF.

V is TRBV5-1 and J is TRBJ2-5; no clear D. CDR1 and CDR2 (germline): SGHRS, YFSETQ. Between the trimmed V and J ends, which lost 4 bases and 5 bases, there was a span of 9 bases. This CDR3 has 12 amino acids. The CDR3 DNA reads TGCGCCAGCAGCCTGCCCGGCGAGACCCAGTACTTC. Its translation: CASSLPGETQYF.

This chain connects TRBV5-6 to TRBJ1-4; D is unclear. Germline assignment: CDR1 SGHDT and CDR2 YYEEEE. The V end was cut by 6 bases, the J end by 0 bases, with 24 bases between. CDR3 size: 19 residues. The DNA for the CDR3 is TGTGCCAGCACCGCCTATTCGGGATCCCCTGGAGCAACTAATGAAAAACTGTTTTTT. Amino acids: CASTAYSGSPGATNEKLFF.

The J gene is TRBJ2-5, the V gene TRBV7-3; D call uncertain. Germline loops: CDR1 SGHTA, CDR2 FQGTGA. Trimming left V 1 base short and J 0 bases short, with 9 bases between. CDR3 size: 15 residues. For the CDR3, the DNA is TGTGCCAGCAGCTTAAGGTTCGGCAACCAAGAGACCCAGTACTTC. Translation: CASSLRFGNQETQYF.

The chain recombines TRBV20-1 with TRBJ1-2, with unresolved D. Trimming took off 3 bases at V and 2 bases at J, with 7 bases between the two ends. Germline assignment: CDR1 DFQATT and CDR2 SNEGSKA (reference sequence). The CDR3 contains 12 residues. For the CDR3, the DNA is TGCAGTGCTAGTGGCAGCAACTATGGCTACACCTTC. Amino acids: CSASGSNYGYTF.

V is TRBV30 and J is TRBJ1-3; D is unresolved. The CDR3 consists of 12 residues. The V gene lost 3 bases and the J gene lost 1 base, with 4 bases spanning the gap. Germline lookup yields CDR1 GTSNPN and CDR2 SVGIG (reference sequence). CDR3 nucleotide sequence: TGTGCCTGGAGGGTTTCTGGAAACACCATATATTTT. Encoded protein: CAWRVSGNTIYF.

The V and J genes are TRBV6-2 or TRBV6-3 and TRBJ2-1; no firm D call. Germline CDR1 is MNHEY and CDR2 is SVGEGT. V shed 0 bases and J shed 5 bases, with 17 bases lying between them. The CDR3 runs 17 residues. The CDR3 loop is CASSYSSSRLIHNEQFF. The CDR3 nucleotides read TGTGCCAGCAGTTACTCGAGTAGCAGGCTAATTCACAATGAGCAGTTCTTC.

The chain's CDR3 is CASTRFGLVFPYEQYF. The CDR3 bases are TGCGCCAGCACCCGTTTCGGGTTAGTGTTCCCCTACGAGCAGTACTTC. This chain connects TRBV23-1 to TRBJ2-7; no reliable D call. TRBV23-1 is filed as an ORF, its function uncertain. This CDR3 has 16 amino acids. V was shortened by 7 bases and J by 2 bases, with 21 bases between the two germline ends.

Written as DNA, the CDR3 is TGTGCCATCAGACAGACAGGGGACCAAGAGACCCAGTACTTC. It specifies CAIRQTGDQETQYF. The J gene is TRBJ2-5, the V gene TRBV10-3, with 8 nucleotides matching TRBD1. The CDR3 totals 14 residues. The germline gives CDR1 ENHRY, CDR2 SYGVKD. V lost 6 bases and J lost 0; bases outside the gene matches: 3.

The rearrangement uses TRBV27 and TRBJ1-1, with 7 bases that match TRBD1. This CDR3 contains 17 residues. Germline CDR1 reads MNHEY; CDR2 reads SMNVEV (reference sequence). The trim removed 5 bases at V and 0 bases at J, leaving 12 bases unmatched. CDR3 region: CASSPENRGFMNTEAFF. Written as DNA, the CDR3 is TGTGCCAGCAGTCCAGAGAACAGGGGATTCATGAACACTGAAGCTTTCTTT.

The V call is TRBV5-7, the J call TRBJ1-5; possibly TRBD1 for D (5 bases). TRBV5-7 is reported as an ORF; its role is uncertain. CDR3 length: 18 residues. V was clipped by 1 base and J by 5 bases, with 22 bases between them. CDR3 loop: CASSLCFVGAGPYQPQHF. The CDR3 DNA sequence: TGTGCCAGCAGCTTGTGTTTCGTCGGGGCAGGTCCTTATCAGCCCCAGCATTTT.

This clone has a single count. The chain is built from TRBV18 and TRBJ2-7; tentatively, D is TRBD1 (6 bases). Germline lookup yields CDR1 KGHSH and CDR2 LQKENI. The CDR3 has 15 amino acids. V was pared by 2 bases and J by 2 bases, with 13 bases between. The CDR3, as DNA: TGTGCCAGCTCACCATGGCAGGGGTCTGCCTACGAGCAGTACTTC. Translation: CASSPWQGSAYEQYF.

The chain links TRBV5-6 to TRBJ1-2; TRBD1 might be the D (5 bases). Between the trimmed V and J ends, which lost 4 bases and 4 bases, there was a span of 11 bases. From germline, CDR1 is SGHDT and CDR2 YYEEEE. The CDR3 extends over 13 amino acids. The CDR3 loop reads CASSRGGGYGYTF. CDR3 in DNA: TGTGCCAGCAGCCGGGGCGGCGGCTATGGCTACACCTTC.